This T cell receptor beta chain stems from a study of control samples from healthy donors and cancer patients. Measured with immunoSEQ multiplex PCR; TCRdb has only the in-frame clones, and not every one. Of roughly 130,000 clones detected, 90% to 95% appear once; the ten largest clones hold 11% to 15%. Germline values: CDR1 LNHNV, CDR2 YYDKDF (reference sequence). V was shortened by 8 bases and J by 5 bases, with 16 bases between the two germline ends. The CDR3 is made up of 13 amino acids. This clone was recorded once. This TCR was recovered from a man in his 60s with colorectal cancer. The gene calls are TRBV15 and TRBJ2-7; D not resolved. Source material: PBMCs. This CDR3 reads CATHLMGRDEQYF. The DNA of the CDR3 is TGTGCCACCCACCTGATGGGCAGAGACGAGCAGTACTTC.